A selection of T cell receptor beta chains follows, all from one sample in a study of PD-1 blockade in mismatch repair-deficient tumors. TCRdb's table, derived via immunoSEQ multiplex PCR, lists solely in-frame clones and lacks some. Among 75,000 to 85,000 clones listed, 81% were seen once. The sample was peripheral blood, taken 12 weeks after starting pembrolizumab. These receptors were obtained from an adult with mismatch repair-deficient cancer. Both conserved end residues are part of each CDR3. The D gene is left open where the match is weak. Some rows have no size entry. The others give once, few or many, or a class for an expanded clone.

TRBD1	TRBV11-3	NA	TRBJ2-3	CASSLRQGETDTQYF	TGTGCCAGCAGCTTAAGACAGGGAGAGACAGATACGCAGTATTTT
NA	TRBV19	few	TRBJ1-3	CASSSFGTHSGNTIYF	TGTGCCAGTAGTAGCTTTGGCACCCACTCTGGAAACACCATATATTTT
TRBD2	TRBV5-4	NA	TRBJ2-2	CASTIAGGGTGELFF	TGTGCCAGCACCATAGCGGGGGGGGGCACCGGGGAGCTGTTTTTT
NA	TRBV7-3	NA	TRBJ2-7	CASPSGSYEQYF	TGTGCCTCGCCGAGCGGCTCCTACGAGCAGTACTTC
NA	TRBV7-6	once	TRBJ1-1	CASSLEGRTEAFF	TGTGCCAGCAGCTTAGAAGGGCGGACTGAAGCTTTCTTT
NA	TRBV5-4	NA	TRBJ2-3	CASSFSLTDTQYF	TGTGCCAGCAGCTTCTCACTCACAGATACGCAGTATTTT
TRBD1	TRBV19	NA	TRBJ1-3	CASMGRQGSGNTIYF	TGTGCCAGTATGGGTCGACAGGGGAGCGGAAACACCATATATTTT
NA	TRBV27	NA	TRBJ2-4	CASSLTPDRAKNIQYF	TGTGCCAGCAGTTTAACCCCAGACAGGGCCAAAAACATTCAGTACTTC
TRBD2	TRBV29-1	NA	TRBJ2-5	CSVRPALAGVQETQYF	TGCAGCGTCCGCCCCGCGCTAGCGGGGGTCCAAGAGACCCAGTACTTC
NA	TRBV11-2	NA	TRBJ2-1	CASSPQRVASYNEQFF	TGTGCCAGCAGCCCGCAGAGGGTAGCGTCCTACAATGAGCAGTTCTTC
TRBD1	TRBV6-1	NA	TRBJ1-5	CASSSGQGLNQPQHF	TGTGCCAGCAGTTCGGGACAGGGACTCAATCAGCCCCAGCATTTT
TRBD1	TRBV19	NA	TRBJ2-7	CASSKPGQASQQYF	TGTGCCAGTAGTAAGCCGGGACAGGCCTCACAGCAGTACTTC
NA	TRBV7-6	NA	TRBJ1-1	CASSLEANWNTEAFF	TGTGCCAGCAGCTTAGAGGCGAACTGGAACACTGAAGCTTTCTTT
TRBD1	TRBV6-5	once	TRBJ1-2	CASSKQGARGYTF	TGTGCCAGCAGCAAACAGGGGGCGCGAGGCTACACCTTC
TRBD2	TRBV10-3	NA	TRBJ2-5	CAISVSGGRMGETQYF	TGTGCCATCAGTGTAAGTGGCGGGAGGATGGGAGAGACCCAGTACTTC
TRBD1	TRBV5-1	NA	TRBJ2-3	CASSQTGGGPDTQYF	TGCGCCAGCAGCCAGACAGGGGGCGGCCCAGATACGCAGTATTTT
NA	TRBV5-1	NA	TRBJ1-1	CASSIGQNTEAFF	TGCGCCAGCTCTATCGGACAGAACACTGAAGCTTTCTTT
TRBD1	TRBV5-6	NA	TRBJ2-3	CASSRDRVLADTQYF	TGTGCCAGCAGCCGGGACAGGGTACTCGCAGATACGCAGTATTTT
NA	TRBV21-1	NA	TRBJ2-1	CASPIADEQFF	TGTGCCAGCCCAATAGCAGATGAGCAGTTCTTC
NA	TRBV18	NA	TRBJ2-7	CASSKSSNDEQYF	TGTGCCAGCTCAAAATCGAGTAACGACGAGCAGTACTTC
NA	TRBV27	NA	TRBJ1-2	CASSLEAGVNYGYTF	TGTGCCAGCAGTTTAGAGGCAGGGGTGAACTATGGCTACACCTTC
NA	TRBV7-2	NA	TRBJ2-5	CASSRQGLETQYF	TGTGCCAGCAGCCGGCAGGGTTTAGAGACCCAGTACTTC
TRBD1	TRBV27	NA	TRBJ2-7	CASSSYNPGTGYYEQYF	TGTGCCAGCAGTTCCTACAACCCCGGGACAGGGTACTACGAGCAGTACTTC
NA	TRBV6-6	NA	TRBJ2-3	CASSYSTQPKDTQYF	TGTGCCAGCAGTTACTCGACACAGCCGAAGGATACGCAGTATTTT
NA	TRBV6-5	NA	TRBJ2-5	CASSYSVGVETQYF	TGTGCCAGCAGTTACTCGGTAGGGGTAGAGACCCAGTACTTC
NA	TRBV5-1	NA	TRBJ2-5	CASSFKETQYF	TGCGCCAGCAGCTTCAAGGAGACCCAGTACTTC
NA	TRBV28	NA	TRBJ2-7	CASSLGSYEQYF	TGTGCCAGCAGTTTGGGGTCCTACGAGCAGTACTTC
TRBD2	TRBV7-2	NA	TRBJ2-1	CASSFSGRAVDEQFF	TGTGCCAGCAGCTTTAGCGGGAGGGCCGTTGATGAGCAGTTCTTC
NA	TRBV2	NA	TRBJ1-3	CASTLGVDDTIYF	TGTGCCAGCACCTTGGGCGTAGATGACACCATATATTTT
TRBD2	TRBV10-2	NA	TRBJ2-7	CASSGGGEYEQYF	TGCGCCAGCAGTGGGGGAGGGGAATACGAGCAGTACTTC
NA	TRBV11-2	NA	TRBJ2-1	CASIPWAGDNEQFF	TGTGCCAGCATCCCTTGGGCAGGGGACAATGAGCAGTTCTTC
NA	TRBV7-2	NA	TRBJ2-2	CASSQTRILRELFF	TGTGCCAGCAGCCAGACGAGAATATTGAGGGAGCTGTTTTTT
NA	TRBV13	NA	TRBJ2-2	CASSPRGRELFF	TGTGCCAGCAGCCCCCGTGGTCGGGAGCTGTTTTTT
NA	TRBV11-3	many	TRBJ1-3	CASSLRSGNTIYF	TGTGCCAGCAGCCTCAGATCTGGAAACACCATATATTTT
NA	TRBV6-1	NA	TRBJ2-7	CASSEALFDSASSYEQYF	TGTGCCAGCAGTGAAGCGCTTTTTGACAGCGCCAGCTCCTACGAGCAGTACTTC
NA	TRBV7-7	NA	TRBJ2-1	CATLPPPRATHEVNEQFF	TGTGCTACGCTTCCCCCCCCTCGAGCCACCCACGAGGTGAATGAGCAGTTCTTC
TRBD2	TRBV7-9	NA	TRBJ2-7	CASSLPTSGFYEQYF	TGTGCCAGCAGCTTACCGACTAGCGGATTCTACGAGCAGTACTTC
NA	TRBV28	NA	TRBJ1-4	CASSSSALVDNEKLFF	TGTGCCAGCAGCTCCTCGGCTCTCGTCGATAATGAAAAACTGTTTTTT
TRBD1	TRBV7-9	NA	TRBJ1-1	CASSLGDRPEAFF	TGTGCCAGCAGCTTAGGGGACAGACCTGAAGCTTTCTTT
NA	TRBV30	NA	TRBJ2-1	CAWSIANSYNEQFF	TGTGCCTGGAGTATAGCGAATTCCTACAATGAGCAGTTCTTC
TRBD1	TRBV27	NA	TRBJ1-5	CASSLNRGHQPQHF	TGTGCCAGCAGTTTAAACAGGGGGCATCAGCCCCAGCATTTT
TRBD1	TRBV10-3	NA	TRBJ1-3	CAIRPDQGATGNTIYF	TGTGCCATCAGACCCGATCAGGGGGCAACCGGAAACACCATATATTTT
TRBD2	TRBV5-5	NA	TRBJ2-7	CASSLSGTNSYEQYF	TGTGCCAGCAGCTTGAGCGGGACCAACTCCTACGAGCAGTACTTC
NA	TRBV6-1	NA	TRBJ2-7	CASRADGGYEQYF	TGTGCCAGCAGGGCGGACGGGGGTTACGAGCAGTACTTC
NA	TRBV7-2	NA	TRBJ2-1	CASSLFRESNEQFF	TGTGCCAGCAGCTTATTCAGAGAATCCAATGAGCAGTTCTTC
TRBD2	TRBV5-1	NA	TRBJ2-1	CASRTSGSTNEQFF	TGCGCCAGCAGGACTAGCGGGAGTACCAATGAGCAGTTCTTC
NA	TRBV5-1	NA	TRBJ1-2	CASSFMSGENGYTF	TGCGCCAGCAGCTTTATGTCAGGGGAGAATGGCTACACCTTC
NA	TRBV15	NA	TRBJ2-2	CATSRGQVNTGELFF	TGTGCCACCAGCAGAGGGCAGGTGAACACCGGGGAGCTGTTTTTT
NA	TRBV29-1	NA	TRBJ2-7	CSVKFLRSYEQYF	TGCAGCGTAAAATTCCTCCGTTCCTACGAGCAGTACTTC